This record concerns one T cell receptor (beta chain) sequence. Different DNA sequences within this sample yield the same CDR3. Here immunoSEQ multiplex PCR was the method, and the copy in TCRdb shows in-frame clones only, minus some. The sample consists of fewer than 85,000 clones, 80% to 90% of them appearing once. This sample stems from a study of OX40 agonist ivuxolimab in advanced cancers. The germline V and J ends were trimmed by 0 bases and 5 bases, with 21 bases remaining between them. CDR3 size: 17 residues. Germline values: CDR1 SGHRS, CDR2 YFSETQ. The sequence was obtained from an adult with an advanced solid tumor such as melanoma, head and neck, liver or kidney cancer. This sequence joins TRBV5-1 and TRBJ2-7, with D tentatively TRBD1 or TRBD2 (7 bases each). Sample: CD4+ or CD8+ T cells sorted from blood, taken in a trial of the OX40 agonist ivuxolimab. The CDR3 DNA reads as TGCGCCAGCAGCTTGGAGTTAGGTCGGCAGGGGGGGAACGAGCAGTACTTC. It translates to CASSLELGRQGGNEQYF.